A selection of T cell receptor beta chains follows, all from one sample in a study of identical twins. TCRdb re-called the 5' RACE reads with MiXCR, one entry per CDR3 protein. The sample carries 200,000 to 250,000 distinct CDR3 sequences, 5.5% to 7.5% recorded once. The same data also went into a second study, on T cells expressing NK-cell markers.

Source material: CD8+ T cells sorted from blood. The receptors here all came from a woman under 30 in good health. The CDR3 runs from the conserved cysteine through the conserved F or W. The order of the fields is V gene, clone size, D gene, J gene, CDR3 protein, CDR3 DNA. The D gene is left open where the match is weak. The listing skips clone size in some rows; elsewhere it reads once, few, many or a size class.

TRBV12-3/TRBV12-4,many,.,TRBJ2-3,CASSLAGGTDTQYF,TGCGCCAGCAGCTTGGCCGGGGGAACAGATACGCAGTATTTT
TRBV18,many,.,TRBJ2-7,CASSPTGDSYEQYF,TGTGCCAGCTCACCAACAGGTGACTCCTACGAGCAGTACTTC
TRBV6-1,few,.,TRBJ2-2,CASILPGELFF,TGTGCCAGCATTCTTCCCGGGGAGCTGTTTTTT
TRBV5-5,.,TRBD1,TRBJ1-1,CASSLARTGMGTEAFF,TGTGCCAGCAGCTTAGCTAGGACAGGGATGGGCACTGAAGCTTTCTTT
TRBV10-3,many,.,TRBJ1-5,CAISEPDLDQPQHF,TGTGCCATCAGTGAGCCGGACCTGGATCAGCCCCAGCATTTT
TRBV7-6,few,TRBD2,TRBJ2-2,CASSHWLAGGRGATGELFF,TGTGCCAGCAGCCATTGGTTGGCGGGAGGAAGGGGGGCCACCGGGGAGCTGTTTTTT
TRBV12-3/TRBV12-4,many,.,TRBJ1-2,CASTPGSPNYGYTF,TGTGCCAGCACTCCGGGGAGCCCTAACTATGGCTACACCTTC
TRBV7-8,.,TRBD1,TRBJ2-7,CASSSRDSEDYEQYF,TGTGCCAGCAGCTCGAGGGACAGCGAAGACTACGAGCAGTACTTC
TRBV30,few,TRBD2,TRBJ2-3,CAWSPGASGSADTQYF,TGTGCCTGGAGTCCGGGCGCTAGCGGGAGCGCAGATACGCAGTATTTT
TRBV4-3,many,.,TRBJ2-1,CASSQGESGEQFF,TGCGCCAGCAGCCAAGGGGAGAGCGGTGAGCAGTTCTTC
TRBV5-1,many,.,TRBJ2-5,CASSIMHPETQYF,TGCGCCAGCTCTATTATGCACCCAGAGACCCAGTACTTC
TRBV4-2,.,TRBD2,TRBJ2-7,CASSQGVLAGPPLGPSSLLEQYF,TGTGCCAGCAGCCAAGGGGTCCTAGCGGGCCCACCCCTAGGGCCCTCGAGCCTTTTGGAGCAGTACTTC
TRBV4-3,many,.,TRBJ2-2,CASSQDPTWELFF,TGCGCCAGCAGCCAAGATCCGACGTGGGAGCTGTTTTTT
TRBV2,few,.,TRBJ2-1,CASRGATPYNEQFF,TGTGCCAGCAGGGGAGCGACGCCGTACAATGAGCAGTTCTTC
TRBV19,few,.,TRBJ2-1,CASSMGARVYNEQFF,TGTGCCAGTAGTATGGGGGCCCGGGTCTACAATGAGCAGTTCTTC
TRBV2,.,TRBD2,TRBJ2-7,CASIASGTYEQYF,TGTGCCAGCATAGCTAGCGGAACCTACGAGCAGTACTTC
TRBV7-9,few,TRBD1,TRBJ2-5,CASSNTRQGQETQYF,TGTGCCAGCAGCAATACGCGACAGGGGCAAGAGACCCAGTACTTC
TRBV12-3/TRBV12-4,.,.,TRBJ2-7,CASSFGHKDEQYF,TGTGCCAGCAGTTTTGGGCACAAGGACGAGCAGTACTTC
TRBV4-1,.,.,TRBJ2-2,CASTLQENTGELFF,TGCGCCAGCACCCTACAGGAGAACACCGGGGAGCTGTTTTTT